A single sample gave rise to the 11 T cell receptor beta chains below, sequenced in a study of blood T cell repertoires in COVID-19. Profiling relied on immunoSEQ multiplex PCR, and the TCRdb table lists in-frame clones only, not all of them. The sample comprises around 100,000 clones, over 85% of which are singletons, and around 5.4% rests with the top ten. What was sequenced was peripheral blood. These receptors all stem from a man aged 65 to 79 with acute or convalescent COVID-19.

CDR3 nucleotides: TGCGCCAGCAGCCAAACGAGGGTTTCGAACACTGAAGCTTTCTTT. This gives the protein CASSQTRVSNTEAFF. V is TRBV5-1 and J is TRBJ1-1; D is unclear. Trimming removed 4 bases from V and 1 base from J, with 14 bases in between. The CDR3 is 15 amino acids. Looked up from germline, CDR1 is SGHRS and CDR2 is YFSETQ.

This clone was detected once. The rearrangement links TRBV5-1 to TRBJ1-4, with a possible D match to TRBD1 (6 bases). V shed 3 bases and J shed 2 bases, with 8 bases lying between them. Germline values: CDR1 SGHRS, CDR2 YFSETQ. The CDR3 runs 14 residues. The DNA for the CDR3 is TGCGCCAGCAGCTCGAGGGGGACTAATGAAAAACTGTTTTTT. Translation gives CASSSRGTNEKLFF.

The chain combines TRBV7-9 with TRBJ2-2; the match to TRBD2 covers 15 bases. Germline V lookup: CDR1 SEHNR, CDR2 FQNEAQ (reference sequence). After removal of 3 bases from V and 5 bases from J, the junction contained 1 base not matched to a gene. The CDR3 runs to 16 residues. CDR3 DNA sequence: TGTGCCAGCAGCTTGGGACTAGCGGGAGGAACCGGGGAGCTGTTTTTT. It specifies CASSLGLAGGTGELFF.

This sequence joins TRBV30 and TRBJ1-1; D is ambiguous. This CDR3 is built from 15 residues. Germline V gene data show CDR1 as GTSNPN and CDR2 as SVGIG (reference sequence). Trimming took off 4 bases at V and 3 bases at J, with 18 bases between the two ends. The CDR3 DNA sequence: TGTGCCTGGAACCCCCCCGCCGGAGTTTACACTGAAGCTTTCTTT. Protein sequence: CAWNPPAGVYTEAFF.

The gene calls are TRBV7-2 and TRBJ1-2, with D maybe TRBD1 (6 bases). This CDR3 region has 13 residues. Trimming removed 3 bases from V and 3 bases from J, with 8 bases in between. Germline V gene data show CDR1 as SGHTA and CDR2 as FQGNSA. The CDR3 DNA reads TGTGCCAGCAGCTTTCCAGGGGACTATGGCTACACCTTC. As protein: CASSFPGDYGYTF.

The chain joins TRBV4-1 to TRBJ1-1, with a tentative D call TRBD1 (5 bases). The germline gives CDR1 MGHRA, CDR2 YSYEKL. The CDR3 spans 14 residues. Trimming stripped 4 bases from V and 3 bases from J, with 12 bases between. The CDR3 region is CASSREGRDTEAFF. DNA of the CDR3: TGCGCCAGCAGCCGAGAGGGGAGAGACACTGAAGCTTTCTTT.

The J gene is TRBJ2-7, the V gene TRBV6-5; D possibly corresponds to TRBD2 (6 bases). The CDR3 totals 15 residues. The V end was cut by 7 bases, the J end by 5 bases, with 21 bases between. CDR1 and CDR2 from the germline V gene are MNHEY and SVGAGI. CDR3 residues: CASNGQGGPSNEQYF. The CDR3 nucleotides are TGTGCCAGCAACGGGCAGGGAGGCCCTTCCAACGAGCAGTACTTC.

The rearrangement joins TRBV7-2 to TRBJ2-1; 10 positions agree with TRBD2. CDR3 length: 16 amino acids. Germline-derived CDR1 and CDR2 are SGHTA and FQGNSA. The V and J ends lost 2 bases and 9 bases, in that order; junction bases with no gene match: 10. CDR3: CASSLTGGLAQGEQFF. CDR3 nucleotides: TGTGCCAGCAGCTTAACAGGGGGACTAGCGCAAGGTGAGCAGTTCTTC.

This chain links TRBV6-5 with TRBJ1-2, with 8 bases fitting TRBD1. The CDR3 contains 15 residues. In germline, CDR1 is MNHEY, CDR2 SVGAGI. Trimming removed 8 bases from V and 5 bases from J; junction bases left unmatched: 13. CDR3 amino acids: CASGGFQGAGYGYTF. The CDR3 DNA follows: TGTGCCAGCGGGGGATTTCAGGGGGCGGGGTATGGCTACACCTTC.

This chain joins TRBV5-6 and TRBJ1-5; maybe TRBD1 (6 bases). This CDR3 is built from 14 residues. V was shortened by 4 bases and J by 5 bases, with 13 bases between the two germline ends. CDR1 is SGHDT and CDR2 is YYEEEE in the germline V gene. The CDR3 loop is CASSRGGYYQPQHF. The CDR3 DNA follows: TGTGCCAGCAGCCGAGGGGGATATTATCAGCCCCAGCATTTT. Full variable domain (missing parts from reference TRBV5-6 and TRBJ1-5): DAGVTQSPTHLIKTRGQQVTLRCSPKSGHDTVSWYQQALGQGPQFIFQYYEEEERQRGNFPDRFSGHQFPNYSSELNVNALLLGDSALYLCASSRGGYYQPQHFGDGTRLSIL.

This clone was observed a single time. The genes are TRBV21-1 and TRBJ1-5; the listed D gene, TRBD1, was not tested against the DNA. TRBV21-1 is annotated as a pseudogene. The CDR3 runs 16 residues. CDR3 loop: CASKQMKQYSNQPQHF. CDR3 DNA: TGTGCCAGCAAGCAGATGAAACAGTATAGCAATCAGCCCCAGCATTTT.